This T cell receptor (beta chain) was identified in a study of blood T cell repertoires in COVID-19. This CDR3 is built from 14 residues. Profiled with immunoSEQ multiplex PCR; TCRdb holds only in-frame clones, not every one. The repertoire holds around 84,000 clones, with 80% to 90% as singletons. There are a few counts of this clone. The origin of this receptor is a man in his forties or fifties with active COVID-19. Sample: peripheral blood. The chain carries TRBV21-1 and TRBJ1-2; TRBD1 is the table's D call and was not checked against the DNA. TRBV21-1 constitutes a pseudogene. The CDR3 DNA follows: TGTGCCAGCAGCAAATACAGTCAGGGCCATGGCTACACCTTC. It translates to CASSKYSQGHGYTF.